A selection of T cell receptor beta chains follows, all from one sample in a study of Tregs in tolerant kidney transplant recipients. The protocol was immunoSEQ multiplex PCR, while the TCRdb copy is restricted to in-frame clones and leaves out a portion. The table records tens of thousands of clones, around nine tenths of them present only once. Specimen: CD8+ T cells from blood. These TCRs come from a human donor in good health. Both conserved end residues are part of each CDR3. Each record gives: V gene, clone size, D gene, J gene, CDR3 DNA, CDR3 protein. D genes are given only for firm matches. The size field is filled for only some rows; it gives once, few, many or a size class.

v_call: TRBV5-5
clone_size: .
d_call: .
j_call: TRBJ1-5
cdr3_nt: TGTGCCAGCAGCGGAGGGTGGAGTAGCAATCAGCCCCAGCATTTT
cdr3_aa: CASSGGWSSNQPQHF

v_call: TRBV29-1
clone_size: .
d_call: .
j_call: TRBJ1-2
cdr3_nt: TGCAGCGTTGGGGACGTTAACTATGGCTACACCTTC
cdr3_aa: CSVGDVNYGYTF

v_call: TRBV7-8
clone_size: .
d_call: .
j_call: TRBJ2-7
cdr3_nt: TGTGCCAGCAGCCCTAGTCCCACAGGGCCCCCTACCTACGAGCAGTACTTC
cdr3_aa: CASSPSPTGPPTYEQYF

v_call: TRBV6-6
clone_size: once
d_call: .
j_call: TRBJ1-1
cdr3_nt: TGTGCCAGCAGTTACAAGAACACTGAAGCTTTCTTT
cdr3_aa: CASSYKNTEAFF

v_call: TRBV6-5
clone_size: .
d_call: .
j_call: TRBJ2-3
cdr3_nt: TGTGCCAGCAGTTACCTGACTGGGGGGGATACGCAGTATTTT
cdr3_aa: CASSYLTGGDTQYF

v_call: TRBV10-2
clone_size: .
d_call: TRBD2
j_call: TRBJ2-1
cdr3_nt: TGCGCCTCCTACGGGAGGGGGAGCTCCTACAATGAGCAGTTCTTC
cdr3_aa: CASYGRGSSYNEQFF

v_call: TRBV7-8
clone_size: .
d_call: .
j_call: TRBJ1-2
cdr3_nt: TGTGCCAGCAGCTTACGGAGGGGTGTCTATGGCTACACCTTC
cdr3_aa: CASSLRRGVYGYTF

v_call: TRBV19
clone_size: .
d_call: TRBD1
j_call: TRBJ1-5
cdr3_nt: TGTGCCAGTATGGATCGACAGGGACACAATCAGCCCCAGCATTTT
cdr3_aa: CASMDRQGHNQPQHF

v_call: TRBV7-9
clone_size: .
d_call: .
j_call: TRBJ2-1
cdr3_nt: TGTGCCAGCAGCCCACCGGGGACCTCTTACAATGAGCAGTTCTTC
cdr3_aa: CASSPPGTSYNEQFF

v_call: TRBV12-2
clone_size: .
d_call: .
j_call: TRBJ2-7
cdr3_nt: TGTGCAAGTCGCTTAGATTGGGCAGGGAACTACGAGCAGTACTTC
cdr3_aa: CASRLDWAGNYEQYF

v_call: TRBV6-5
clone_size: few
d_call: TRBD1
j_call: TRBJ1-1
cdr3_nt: TGTGCCAGCAGTTACTCGACAGGGGGGAGCACTGAAGCTTTCTTT
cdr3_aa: CASSYSTGGSTEAFF

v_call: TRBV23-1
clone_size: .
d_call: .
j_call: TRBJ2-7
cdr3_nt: TGCGCCAGCAGTCAAGATCTTGGGACTCCCCCGAGGGAGCAGTACTTC
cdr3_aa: CASSQDLGTPPREQYF

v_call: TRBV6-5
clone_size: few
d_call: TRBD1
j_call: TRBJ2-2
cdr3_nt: TGTGCCAGCAGTCCGGGACAGGGTGACACCGGGGAGCTGTTTTTT
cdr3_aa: CASSPGQGDTGELFF

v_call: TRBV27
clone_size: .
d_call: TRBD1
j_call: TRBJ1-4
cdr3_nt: TGTGCCAGCAGTAGGAGACAGGGGGAAGAAAAACTGTTTTTT
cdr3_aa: CASSRRQGEEKLFF

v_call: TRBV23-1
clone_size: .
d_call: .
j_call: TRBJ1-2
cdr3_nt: TGCGCCAGCACTCTAGGGGGGAGTAACTATGGCTACACCTTC
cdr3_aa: CASTLGGSNYGYTF

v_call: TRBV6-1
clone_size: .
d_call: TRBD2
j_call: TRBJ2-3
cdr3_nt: TGTGCCAGCAGTGAGGATACGGGGGGAGGTAGGACAGATACGCAGTATTTT
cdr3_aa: CASSEDTGGGRTDTQYF